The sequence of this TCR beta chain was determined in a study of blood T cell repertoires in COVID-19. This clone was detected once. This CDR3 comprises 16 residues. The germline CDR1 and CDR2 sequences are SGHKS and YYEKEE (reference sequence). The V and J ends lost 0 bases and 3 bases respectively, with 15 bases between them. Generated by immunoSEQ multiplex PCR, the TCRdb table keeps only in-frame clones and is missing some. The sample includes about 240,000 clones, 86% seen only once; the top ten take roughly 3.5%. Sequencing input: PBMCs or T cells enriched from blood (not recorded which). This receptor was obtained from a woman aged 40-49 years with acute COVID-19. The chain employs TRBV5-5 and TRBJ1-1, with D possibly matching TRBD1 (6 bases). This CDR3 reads CASSLVPGDRDTEAFF. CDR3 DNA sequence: TGTGCCAGCAGCTTGGTCCCAGGGGACCGGGACACTGAAGCTTTCTTT.